This T cell receptor (beta chain) was observed in a study of beta chain features in type 1 diabetes. Reverse transcription of all isolated RNA meant that expressed TCRB transcripts were sequenced. Profiled with immunoSEQ multiplex PCR; TCRdb holds only in-frame clones, not every one. Among about 400,000 clones listed, roughly 13% were seen once. The germline CDR1 and CDR2 sequences are GTSNPN and SVGIG (reference sequence). Deletions cut 5 bases from V and 1 base from J, with 20 bases between. This CDR3 is 16 amino acids long. The sequence came from a man in his late teens or twenties in good health. The chain combines TRBV30 with TRBJ2-5; D might be TRBD2 (6 bases). Input material: naive CD4+ T cells from blood. Written as DNA, the CDR3 is TGTGCCTGGGGAGGGTGGGGAAGGCCGGCCCAAGAGACCCAGTACTTC. Amino acid sequence: CAWGGWGRPAQETQYF.